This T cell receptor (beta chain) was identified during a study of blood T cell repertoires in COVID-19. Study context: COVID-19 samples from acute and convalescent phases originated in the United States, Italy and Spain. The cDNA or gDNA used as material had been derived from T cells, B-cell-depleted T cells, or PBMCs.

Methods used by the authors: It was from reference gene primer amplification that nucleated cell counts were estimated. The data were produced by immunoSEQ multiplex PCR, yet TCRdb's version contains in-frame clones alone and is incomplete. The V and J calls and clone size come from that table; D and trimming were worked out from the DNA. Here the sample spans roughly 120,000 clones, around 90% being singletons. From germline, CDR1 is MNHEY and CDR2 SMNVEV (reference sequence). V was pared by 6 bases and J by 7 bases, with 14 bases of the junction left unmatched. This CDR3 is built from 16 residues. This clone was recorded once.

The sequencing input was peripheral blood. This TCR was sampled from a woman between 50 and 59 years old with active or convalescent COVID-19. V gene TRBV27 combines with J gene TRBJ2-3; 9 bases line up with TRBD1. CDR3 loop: CASRRLGTGIMHTQYF. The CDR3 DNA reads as TGTGCCAGCAGACGATTAGGGACAGGGATAATGCATACGCAGTATTTT.